One and the same sample provided the 25 T cell receptor beta chains below, sequenced in a study of blood T cell repertoires in COVID-19. TCRdb's copy holds only in-frame clones and misses some; the assay was immunoSEQ multiplex PCR. There are 250,000 or so clones in the sample; approximately 90% occur only once, and around 6.6% lies in the top ten. The sample consisted of peripheral blood. Receptors were obtained from a woman under 40 with COVID-19, enrolled during active disease.

The V call is TRBV2, the J call TRBJ2-7; 7 nucleotides agree with TRBD2. Germline CDR1 is SNHLY and CDR2 is FYNNEI. Trimming at V came to 5 bases and at J to 6 bases, leaving 7 bases not matched to a gene. CDR3 length equals 13 residues. Written as DNA, the CDR3 is TGTGCCAGCAGTCAGACTAGCAGGAGCGAGCAGTACGTC. Its translation is CASSQTSRSEQYV.

The chain recombines TRBV10-3 with TRBJ2-2; D not resolved. V lost 2 bases and J 2 bases, leaving 12 bases between the germline ends. This CDR3 comprises 16 residues. Germline V gene sequence: CDR1 ENHRY, CDR2 SYGVKD. The CDR3 sequence is CAISEIGHSNTGELFF. The CDR3, as DNA: TGTGCCATCAGTGAGATTGGGCATTCCAACACCGGGGAGCTGTTTTTT.

The chain links TRBV7-2 to TRBJ1-5; unclear D gene. V was clipped by 1 base and J by 3 bases, with 10 bases between them. The CDR3 contains 15 residues. Per germline, CDR1 SGHTA and CDR2 FQGNSA. CDR3 DNA sequence: TGTGCCAGCAGCTTAGGTCGACTCCCCAATCAGCCCCAGCATTTT. Translating it yields CASSLGRLPNQPQHF.

This chain links TRBV29-1 with TRBJ2-1; 7 nucleotides line up with TRBD1. Germline CDR1 SQVTM, CDR2 ANQGSEA. The CDR3 length is 13 residues. Trimming took 5 bases from V and 1 from J; bases not matched to a gene: 2. CDR3: CSVSGGSYNEQFF. In DNA, the CDR3 is TGCAGCGTTTCAGGGGGATCCTACAATGAGCAGTTCTTC.

This chain links TRBV19 with TRBJ1-5; D call uncertain. CDR1 is LNHDA, CDR2 SQIVND, per germline (reference sequence). This CDR3 has 15 residues. The V gene lost 3 bases and the J gene lost 0 bases, with 9 bases spanning the gap. This chain's CDR3 is CASSIALYSNQPQHF. The CDR3 DNA is TGTGCCAGTAGTATTGCGCTTTATAGCAATCAGCCCCAGCATTTT.

The rearrangement uses TRBV27 and TRBJ2-7, with 8 bases that match TRBD1. The trim removed 3 bases at V and 3 bases at J, leaving 1 base unmatched. The V gene's germline CDR1 is MNHEY and CDR2 SMNVEV (reference sequence). The CDR3 runs to 13 residues. The CDR3 region is CASSFDRGYEQYF. CDR3 coding DNA: TGTGCCAGCAGTTTTGACAGGGGCTACGAGCAGTACTTC.

The chain couples TRBV7-2 to TRBJ2-1; D is unclear. Trimming took 2 bases from V and 0 from J, leaving 11 bases between them. Germline V gives CDR1 SGHTA, CDR2 FQGNSA. The CDR3 has 16 amino acids. CDR3 loop: CASSLPPGLSYNEQFF. CDR3 coding DNA: TGTGCCAGCAGCTTACCCCCAGGCCTCTCCTACAATGAGCAGTTCTTC.

This clone came up a few times. The chain joins TRBV11-3 to TRBJ2-7; 9 bases agree with TRBD1. This CDR3 region has 15 residues. V lost 5 bases to trimming and J lost 7 bases; unmatched junction nucleotides: 12. Germline V gene data show CDR1 as SGHNT and CDR2 as YENEEA. CDR3 loop: CASSEGQGSTREQYV. CDR3 DNA sequence: TGTGCCAGCAGCGAGGGACAGGGTTCAACCCGAGAGCAGTACGTC.

V is TRBV24-1 and J is TRBJ2-2; 7 bases line up with TRBD2. The length of the CDR3 is 17 residues. The J segment lost 0 bases and the V segment lost 1 base, leaving 4 bases of the junction unmatched. Germline loops: CDR1 KGHDR, CDR2 SFDVKD. This CDR3 is CATSDFGGGPNTGELFF. Here the CDR3 DNA reads TGTGCCACCAGTGATTTCGGGGGAGGGCCGAACACCGGGGAGCTGTTTTTT.

This chain joins TRBV27 and TRBJ2-2; D is unclear. The V end lost 7 bases, the J end lost 2 bases, and 8 bases lay between the germline ends. The CDR3 is 13 amino acids. The germline V gene encodes CDR1 MNHEY and CDR2 SMNVEV (reference sequence). The CDR3 DNA is TGTGCCAGCAAGATTGGCAACACCGGGGAGCTGTTTTTT. This codes for CASKIGNTGELFF.

This rearrangement joins TRBV24-1 to TRBJ2-1; weak D call: TRBD2 (5 bases). The CDR3 is 16 amino acids. The germline V and J ends were trimmed by 4 bases and 2 bases, with 14 bases remaining between them. CDR1 and CDR2 (germline): KGHDR, SFDVKD. The CDR3 is CATSEGIGVPYNEQFF. The CDR3 bases are TGTGCCACCAGTGAGGGTATCGGGGTCCCCTACAATGAGCAGTTCTTC.

The rearrangement links TRBV3-1 (or the pseudogene TRBV3-2) to TRBJ2-1, with TRBD2 identical over 10 bases. This CDR3 contains 18 residues. The germline CDR1 and CDR2 sequences are LGHDT and YNNKEL (reference sequence). With 1 base clipped from V and 3 bases from J, the junction kept 9 bases outside the gene matches. CDR3 in DNA: TGTGCCAGCAGCCAAGGCCTTGCTAGCGGGGGATACTACAATGAGCAGTTCTTC. Translated: CASSQGLASGGYYNEQFF.

In this sample, this clone turned up a few times. The chain has TRBV7-9 and TRBJ1-4; D not certain. Germline lookup yields CDR1 SEHNR and CDR2 FQNEAQ (reference sequence). The CDR3 covers 15 residues. Trimming removed 1 base from V and 4 bases from J, with 10 bases in between. The CDR3 DNA reads TGTGCCAGCAGCTTAGGACAAAATCTTAATGAAAAACTGTTTTTT. Protein sequence: CASSLGQNLNEKLFF.

V and J are TRBV5-1 and TRBJ1-2, with 7 positions matching TRBD1. J gave up 3 bases and V 4 bases, and 9 bases lay outside the gene matches. Germline V gene lookup returns CDR1 SGHRS and CDR2 YFSETQ. The CDR3 is made up of 15 amino acids. The CDR3 here is CASSERQGSDYGYTF. The CDR3 bases are TGCGCCAGCAGCGAAAGACAGGGAAGCGACTATGGCTACACCTTC.

The chain couples TRBV5-3 to TRBJ2-2, with 9 bases identical to TRBD1. TRBV5-3 is known as an ORF, though its function is uncertain. The V segment lost 5 bases and the J segment 3 bases; nucleotides outside the gene matches: 11. This CDR3 is 17 amino acids long. The CDR3 spells CARRQPGQGSYTGELFF. The CDR3 nucleotides read TGTGCCAGAAGGCAACCGGGACAGGGAAGTTACACCGGGGAGCTGTTTTTT.

This chain joins TRBV6-5 and TRBJ2-7; 7 bases are shared with TRBD2. After removal of 7 bases from V and 7 bases from J, the junction contained 10 bases not matched to a gene. Germline assignment: CDR1 MNHEY and CDR2 SVGAGI. This CDR3 spans 13 amino acids. The chain's CDR3 is CASTPKRDGEQYV. For the CDR3, the DNA is TGTGCCAGCACCCCTAAGCGGGACGGAGAGCAGTACGTC.

The chain joins TRBV19 to TRBJ2-7; a weak D match, TRBD2 (5 bases). This CDR3 has 13 residues. Germline V CDR1 and CDR2: LNHDA, SQIVND (reference sequence). The V end was cut by 7 bases, the J end by 3 bases, with 13 bases between. CDR3 amino acids: CASTRSGDYEQYF. The CDR3 nucleotides read TGTGCCAGTACGCGGTCCGGGGACTACGAGCAGTACTTC.

The chain combines TRBV28 with TRBJ1-4; no clear D. Germline assignment: CDR1 MDHEN and CDR2 SYDVKM. The CDR3 contains 12 residues. V was clipped by 8 bases and J by 5 bases, with 9 bases between them. The CDR3 loop reads CASLSANEKLFF. CDR3 sequence (DNA): TGTGCCAGCCTGTCCGCGAATGAAAAACTGTTTTTT.

The chain combines TRBV14 with TRBJ1-2; D is perhaps TRBD1 (5 bases). The CDR3 runs to 13 residues. V was clipped by 5 bases and J by 4 bases, with 11 bases between them. CDR1 and CDR2 from the germline V gene are SGHDN and FVKESK. The CDR3 loop reads CASSTQDGYGYTF. The CDR3 bases are TGTGCCAGCAGCACACAGGACGGCTATGGCTACACCTTC.

The chain has TRBV5-5 and TRBJ2-7, with 7 bases matching TRBD1. The CDR3 runs to 11 residues. From germline, CDR1 is SGHKS and CDR2 YYEKEE (reference sequence). V shed 10 bases, J shed 2 bases, and the junction held 3 bases outside the gene matches. DNA of the CDR3: TGTGCCCGGGGACAGCCCTACGAGCAGTACTTC. Translation gives CARGQPYEQYF.

The chain joins TRBV7-9 to TRBJ2-2; 7 nucleotides align to TRBD2. Germline values: CDR1 SEHNR, CDR2 FQNEAQ (reference sequence). There are 16 residues in the CDR3. V lost 2 bases, J lost 0 bases, and 3 bases stayed unmatched. The CDR3 is CASSLLTSSNTGELFF. The CDR3 region has the DNA TGTGCCAGCAGCTTACTGACTAGCTCGAACACCGGGGAGCTGTTTTTT.

This clone was detected once. CDR3: CSVAPRTASYEQYF. DNA of the CDR3: TGCAGCGTTGCACCTCGGACAGCTTCCTACGAGCAGTACTTC. This chain connects TRBV29-1 to TRBJ2-7; possibly TRBD1 for D (6 bases). Looked up from germline, CDR1 is SQVTM and CDR2 is ANQGSEA. V shed 4 bases and J shed 1 base, with 14 bases lying between them. The CDR3 loop spans 14 amino acids.

CDR3 bases: TGTGCCAGCAGTGCGGCGGTCCAGACCATCTACGAGCAGTACTTC. Translating it yields CASSAAVQTIYEQYF. The V gene is TRBV5-6, the J gene TRBJ2-7, with D hard to call. CDR3 length: 15 amino acids. CDR1 is SGHDT and CDR2 is YYEEEE in the germline V gene. Trimming removed 5 bases at V and 3 bases at J, with 18 bases between.

The chain joins TRBV19 to TRBJ1-2; D possibly corresponds to TRBD1 (5 bases). Germline V gene lookup returns CDR1 LNHDA and CDR2 SQIVND (reference sequence). The CDR3 spans 13 residues. V dropped 3 bases and J dropped 8 bases, with 13 bases sitting between them. DNA of the CDR3: TGTGCCAGTAGTATCACAGGACCCAGGGGCTACACCTTC. It encodes CASSITGPRGYTF.

The chain recombines TRBV4-2 with TRBJ1-6; 9 positions agree with TRBD1. In germline, CDR1 is LGHNA, CDR2 YNFKEQ. This CDR3 spans 16 amino acids. J was trimmed by 7 bases and V by 3 bases; bases with no gene match: 7. CDR3: CASSHRQGVDNSPLHF. The CDR3 DNA sequence: TGTGCCAGCAGCCACCGACAGGGGGTCGACAATTCACCCCTCCACTTT.